This entry lists 25 T cell receptor beta chains sequenced from one sample in a study of patients and donors after allogeneic stem cell transplantation. TCRdb called the RT-PCR reads again in MiXCR, with one record for every CDR3 protein. The table has around 200,000 distinct CDR3 sequences, less than 50% seen once; the top ten hold roughly 12%. The sequenced material came from blood, either unsorted or a sorted T cell fraction (not recorded which). These receptors were collected from a human donor who was either an allogeneic HSCT recipient or a stem cell or donor lymphocyte infusion donor (not recorded which). It is not recorded whose cells these are; they may come from a transplant donor.

V is TRBV9 and J is TRBJ1-1; no reliable D call. Germline V lookup: CDR1 SGDLS, CDR2 YYNGEE. The V gene lost 0 bases and the J gene lost 0 bases, with 6 bases spanning the gap. The CDR3 is 14 residues long. As DNA, the CDR3 is TGTGCCAGCAGCGTAGATCCCTTGAACACTGAAGCTTTCTTT. This encodes CASSVDPLNTEAFF.

V usage is TRBV20-1 and J usage is TRBJ1-5, with D perhaps TRBD1 (6 bases). Trimming removed 3 bases at V and 5 bases at J, with 14 bases between. The germline gives CDR1 DFQATT, CDR2 SNEGSKA (reference sequence). The CDR3 is 14 residues long. CDR3 DNA: TGCAGTGCTAGCCTACCAGGGGCCGATCAGCCCCAGCATTTT. Translating gives CSASLPGADQPQHF.

The rearrangement links TRBV12-3 or TRBV12-4 to TRBJ2-7, with TRBD1 as a possible D gene (6 bases). The CDR3 is made up of 14 amino acids. V lost 6 bases and J lost 2, with 14 bases in between. CDR3 sequence: CASRQTGTTYEQYF. CDR3 DNA: TGTGCCAGCAGACAGACCGGGACAACCTACGAGCAGTACTTC.

This chain joins TRBV12-3 or TRBV12-4 and TRBJ1-1; tentatively, D is TRBD1 (6 bases). The CDR3 has 14 residues. V shed 5 bases and J shed 0 bases, with 10 bases lying between them. The DNA for the CDR3 is TGTGCCAGCAGTCGACAGGCCCTGAACACTGAAGCTTTCTTT. It encodes CASSRQALNTEAFF.

As DNA, the CDR3 is TGCGCCAGCAGCTTGGGGCACACCTTGGTCCCTGAAGCTTTCTTT. Translated: CASSLGHTLVPEAFF. The gene calls are TRBV5-1 and TRBJ1-1; no reliable D call. Between the trimmed V and J ends, which lost 0 bases and 6 bases, there was a span of 15 bases. The length of the CDR3 is 15 residues. CDR1 and CDR2 from the germline V gene are SGHRS and YFSETQ.

A single count supports this clonotype. This chain joins TRBV4-2 and TRBJ2-7; maybe TRBD1 (6 bases). V gave up 2 bases and J gave up 4 bases, with 18 bases separating them. CDR3 length: 16 amino acids. Germline assignment: CDR1 LGHNA and CDR2 YNFKEQ. The CDR3 region has the DNA TGTGCCAGCAGCCAAAAGATGGGGGCACACTTGTACGAGCAGTACTTC. Translated: CASSQKMGAHLYEQYF.

V and J are TRBV5-1 and TRBJ2-6, with a tentative D call TRBD2 (5 bases). V shed 0 bases and J shed 0 bases, with 10 bases lying between them. CDR1 and CDR2 (germline): SGHRS, YFSETQ. The CDR3 covers 17 residues. The CDR3 is CASSLVGGFSGANVLTF. In DNA, the CDR3 is TGCGCCAGCAGCTTGGTTGGCGGGTTCTCTGGGGCCAACGTCCTGACTTTC.

This sequence joins TRBV4-1 and TRBJ1-4; D is ambiguous. The germline V and J ends were trimmed by 3 bases and 8 bases, with 10 bases remaining between them. Germline lookup yields CDR1 MGHRA and CDR2 YSYEKL. This CDR3 has 13 residues. The CDR3 nucleotides are TGCGCCAGCAGCCAGCCTACACGAGAAAAACTGTTTTTT. It translates to CASSQPTREKLFF.

A few counts support this clonotype. The V call is TRBV6-1, the J call TRBJ1-1; a weak D match, TRBD1 (5 bases). V was clipped by 7 bases and J by 6 bases, with 15 bases between them. The V gene's germline CDR1 is MNHNS and CDR2 SASEGT. The CDR3 runs 13 residues. The CDR3 DNA reads TGTGCCAGCACCACCCCCTCGACAGCTGAAGCTTTCTTT. Its translation: CASTTPSTAEAFF.

V and J are TRBV6-6 and TRBJ1-5; D gene unclear. Per the germline V gene, CDR1 is MNHNY and CDR2 is SVGAGI (reference sequence). This CDR3 contains 13 residues. With 0 bases removed from V and 4 bases from J, the gap between germline ends came to 4 bases. CDR3 sequence: CASSYSENQPQHF. The CDR3 nucleotides read TGTGCCAGCAGTTACTCCGAGAATCAGCCCCAGCATTTT.

This chain links TRBV4-3 with TRBJ2-7, with D perhaps TRBD1 or TRBD2 (6 bases each). The germline V and J ends were trimmed by 1 base and 0 bases, with 16 bases remaining between them. CDR1 is LGHNA and CDR2 is YSLEER in the germline V gene. This CDR3 region has 17 residues. CDR3 nucleotides: TGCGCCAGCAGCCAAGCCCTGGGGGGCTGGAGCTCCTACGAGCAGTACTTC. It is translated as CASSQALGGWSSYEQYF.

This rearrangement joins TRBV5-1 to TRBJ1-1, with 9 bases fitting TRBD1. In germline, CDR1 is SGHRS, CDR2 YFSETQ. V lost 0 bases, J lost 8 bases, and 2 bases stayed unmatched. This CDR3 has 13 residues. CDR3 protein: CASSLGTGEEAFF. The CDR3 DNA is TGCGCCAGCAGCTTGGGGACAGGGGAGGAAGCTTTCTTT.

This clonotype was observed a few times. The rearrangement links TRBV20-1 to TRBJ1-2; 8 bases are a match to TRBD1. The germline V gene encodes CDR1 DFQATT and CDR2 SNEGSKA (reference sequence). The ends lost 0 bases at V and 7 bases at J; junction bases unmatched: 1. The CDR3 runs to 12 residues. The CDR3 loop is CSARDRGLGYTF. Written as DNA, the CDR3 is TGCAGTGCTAGAGACAGGGGGCTTGGCTACACCTTC.

The chain is built from TRBV7-9 and TRBJ1-4; D not certain. This CDR3 spans 13 amino acids. V gave up 2 bases and J gave up 12 bases, with 13 bases separating them. The germline V gene has CDR1 SEHNR and CDR2 FQNEAQ (reference sequence). Here the CDR3 reads CASSLSHSWELFF. CDR3 bases: TGTGCCAGCAGCTTAAGTCATTCGTGGGAACTGTTTTTT.

V is TRBV20-1 and J is TRBJ2-4; D unresolved. V dropped 0 bases and J dropped 3 bases, with 15 bases sitting between them. Germline assignment: CDR1 DFQATT and CDR2 SNEGSKA (reference sequence). This CDR3 has 16 residues. This CDR3 is CSARDRFSGDKNIQYF. CDR3 DNA sequence: TGCAGTGCTAGAGATAGGTTCTCAGGCGACAAAAACATTCAGTACTTC.

Only a few counts were recorded for this clonotype. This chain connects TRBV12-3 or TRBV12-4 to TRBJ1-1, with 10 positions matching TRBD1. This CDR3 comprises 16 residues. The ends lost 5 bases at V and 5 bases at J; junction bases unmatched: 11. CDR3 nucleotide sequence: TGTGCCAGCAGTCCGTTGACAGGGGGCGCGCAAACTGAAGCTTTCTTT. Encoded protein: CASSPLTGGAQTEAFF.

This clonotype was seen more than once but under ten times. The chain recombines TRBV24-1 with TRBJ2-1; 7 bases align to TRBD2. CDR3 length: 13 residues. V was clipped by 5 bases and J by 9 bases; unmatched bases: 6. Per germline, CDR1 KGHDR and CDR2 SFDVKD. This CDR3 is CATSGPTSFEQFF. CDR3 nucleotide sequence: TGTGCCACCAGTGGCCCGACTAGCTTTGAGCAGTTCTTC.

This clonotype has just a few counts. This chain joins TRBV29-1 and TRBJ2-3; no firm D call. This CDR3 is built from 14 residues. From germline, CDR1 is SQVTM and CDR2 ANQGSEA. The V end was cut by 4 bases, the J end by 2 bases, with 13 bases between. CDR3 bases: TGCAGCGTTGCCCCCCAAGACCACACAGATACGCAGTATTTT. It is translated as CSVAPQDHTDTQYF.

This clonotype was seen only a few times. The chain carries TRBV5-8 and TRBJ1-5, with D possibly matching TRBD1 (5 bases). This CDR3 contains 16 residues. Germline V gene data show CDR1 as SGHTS and CDR2 as YDEGEE. Trimming took off 4 bases at V and 4 bases at J, with 18 bases between the two ends. In DNA form, the CDR3 reads TGTGCCAGCAGCCGCGGGGCTTTGGGATGGAATCAGCCCCAGCATTTT. Its protein product is CASSRGALGWNQPQHF. The full variable domain, rest sourced from reference TRBV5-8 and TRBJ1-5, is EAGVTQSPTHLIKTRGQQATLRCSPISGHTSVYWYQQALGLGLQFLLWYDEGEERNRGNFPPRFSGRQFPNYSSELNVNALELEDSALYLCASSRGALGWNQPQHFGDGTRLSIL.

The DNA for the CDR3 is TGCGCCAGCAGCGACGGCCGGACAGCTAACACCGGGGAGCTGTTTTTT. Protein product: CASSDGRTANTGELFF. The rearrangement joins TRBV5-1 to TRBJ2-2; possibly TRBD1 for D (6 bases). V was pared by 4 bases and J by 2 bases, with 15 bases between. Per germline, CDR1 SGHRS and CDR2 YFSETQ. The CDR3 runs to 16 residues.

This chain joins TRBV7-8 and TRBJ2-3, with TRBD2 identical over 7 bases. The germline CDR1 and CDR2 sequences are SGHVS and FQNEAQ. CDR3 size: 17 residues. V lost 1 base and J lost 2; bases outside the gene matches: 9. This CDR3 is CASSLGVSSGATDTQYF. CDR3 bases: TGTGCCAGCAGCTTAGGAGTTTCCAGCGGGGCCACAGATACGCAGTATTTT. Combining the CDR3 with reference TRBV7-8 and TRBJ2-3 gives the whole variable domain GAGVSQSPRYKVAKRGQDVALRCDPISGHVSLFWYQQALGQGPEFLTYFQNEAQLDKSGLPSDRFFAERPEGSVSTLKIQRTQQEDSAVYLCASSLGVSSGATDTQYFGPGTRLTVL.

The CDR3 DNA reads TGTGCCAGCAGTACAGGGGGAGGCGAGCACTATGGCTACACCTTC. Translating gives CASSTGGGEHYGYTF. The chain couples TRBV28 to TRBJ1-2; 8 positions match TRBD1. Germline trimming cut 5 bases from V and 3 bases from J; bases unmatched to any gene: 8. The CDR3 runs 15 residues. CDR1 MDHEN and CDR2 SYDVKM come from the germline V gene.

The chain has TRBV10-3 and TRBJ2-7; D tentatively fits TRBD1 or TRBD2 (5 bases each). Trimming took 7 bases from V and 6 from J, leaving 16 bases between them. Per the germline V gene, CDR1 is ENHRY and CDR2 is SYGVKD. The CDR3 consists of 13 residues. In nucleotides, the CDR3 is TGTGCCATCAACTTGGGGGACGGAACCGAGCAGTACTTC. Amino acid sequence: CAINLGDGTEQYF.

This clonotype was found a few times. The rearrangement links TRBV18 to TRBJ2-7, with 9 nucleotides matching TRBD1. This CDR3 is 13 amino acids long. Germline V gene lookup returns CDR1 KGHSH and CDR2 LQKENI. V dropped 1 base and J dropped 5; count of bases not matched to a gene: 0. The CDR3 region is CASSPRTGDEQYF. In DNA form, the CDR3 reads TGTGCCAGCTCACCACGGACAGGGGACGAGCAGTACTTC. Full variable domain (missing parts from reference TRBV18 and TRBJ2-7): NAGVMQNPRHLVRRRGQEARLRCSPMKGHSHVYWYRQLPEEGLKFMVYLQKENIIDESGMPKERFSAEFPKEGPSILRIQQVVRGDSAAYFCASSPRTGDEQYFGPGTRLTVT.

The rearrangement links TRBV7-6 to TRBJ2-1; 9 bases are a match to TRBD1. The CDR3 covers 15 residues. The V segment lost 0 bases and the J segment 13 bases; nucleotides outside the gene matches: 10. Germline CDR1 and CDR2: SGHVS and FNYEAQ. In DNA form, the CDR3 reads TGTGCCAGCAGCTTAGCCCAGGGACAGGGAGGGTTTCAGTTCTTC. Translation gives CASSLAQGQGGFQFF.